This T cell receptor beta chain was documented in a study of shared clonotypes between healthy human individuals. V lost 5 bases to trimming and J lost 6 bases, with 16 bases between them. Germline V gene sequence: CDR1 SQVTM, CDR2 ANQGSEA. CDR3 length: 13 residues. Splitting the CD4+ cells yielded a CD45RA+ naive subset and a CD45RA-negative memory subset. This clone was recorded once. Profiling relied on immunoSEQ multiplex PCR, and the TCRdb table lists in-frame clones only, not all of them. The sample contains approximately 2.5 million clones, roughly 93% of which appear only once. The chain couples TRBV29-1 to TRBJ1-2; TRBD1 might be the D (6 bases). Specimen: naive CD4+ T cells from PBMCs. Subset: CD45RA+ positively selected. The source is a man younger than 35 in good health. Some clones in this sample may be carry-over from other donors' samples. CDR3: CSVHGQTGDGYTF. As DNA, the CDR3 is TGCAGCGTTCACGGACAGACCGGGGATGGCTACACCTTC.